This TCR beta chain stems from a study of T cell responses to AZD1222 COVID-19 vaccine. Study observations and caveats: It should be noted that donors were predominantly white British and more often female, and clonal diversity was possibly underestimated. The number of AZD1222 recipients seropositive at baseline was only 5 to 7. Two AZD1222 doses significantly raised spike-specific TCR breadth and depth over controls.

Germline V CDR1 and CDR2: SGHTS, YDEGEE. The trim removed 6 bases at V and 2 bases at J, leaving 4 bases unmatched. This CDR3 contains 14 residues. Clones were read by immunoSEQ multiplex PCR, and TCRdb kept only the in-frame ones, dropping some. The sample records about 100,000 clones, approximately 87% being singletons. As to this clone: The antigen is unknown.

The sequence derives from an adult in good health. The sequences come from peripheral blood, collected on day 0 of AZD1222 vaccination. The gene calls are TRBV5-8 and TRBJ1-1, with TRBD1 identical over 10 bases. The CDR3 here is CASTQTGGNTEAFF. CDR3 in DNA: TGTGCCAGCACCCAGACAGGGGGCAACACTGAAGCTTTCTTT.